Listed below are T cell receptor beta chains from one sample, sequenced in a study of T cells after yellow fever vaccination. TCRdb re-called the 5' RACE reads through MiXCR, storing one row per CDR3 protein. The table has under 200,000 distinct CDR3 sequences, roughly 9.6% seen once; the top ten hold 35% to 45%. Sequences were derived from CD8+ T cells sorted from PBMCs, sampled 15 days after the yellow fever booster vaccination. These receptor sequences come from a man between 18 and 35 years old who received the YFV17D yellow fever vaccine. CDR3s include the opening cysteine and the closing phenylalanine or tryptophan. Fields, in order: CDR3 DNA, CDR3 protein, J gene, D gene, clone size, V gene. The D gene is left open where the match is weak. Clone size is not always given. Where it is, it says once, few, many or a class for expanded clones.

TGTGCCAGCTCCGCGGGGGGGGCGAAGGATGAGCAGTTCTTC,CASSAGGAKDEQFF,TRBJ2-1,TRBD2,NA,TRBV18
TGTGCCAGCAGCCAAGAGGAACTAGCGGGGGGGCAAGAGACCCAGTACTTC,CASSQEELAGGQETQYF,TRBJ2-5,TRBD2,many,TRBV4-2
TGTGCCAGCAGCCGATGGACTAGCGGGGGGACCCTGAACACCGGGGAGCTGTTTTTT,CASSRWTSGGTLNTGELFF,TRBJ2-2,TRBD2,few,TRBV7-8
TGCGCCAGCAGCCCCGGCGCGGGACTAACCTACGAGCAGTACTTC,CASSPGAGLTYEQYF,TRBJ2-7,TRBD2,NA,TRBV4-1
TGTGCCAGCAGCAACGACCGCGTCGGAAATCAGCCCCAGCATTTT,CASSNDRVGNQPQHF,TRBJ1-5,NA,NA,TRBV12-3/TRBV12-4
TGCAGCGTTGCCAAACAGGGGACACGAGAGACCCAGTACTTC,CSVAKQGTRETQYF,TRBJ2-5,TRBD1,few,TRBV29-1
TGCGCCAGCAGCTCCCGGACGGTTAGCACAGATACGCAGTATTTT,CASSSRTVSTDTQYF,TRBJ2-3,NA,many,TRBV5-1
TGTGCCACCGAGGCAGGGTCCTACGAGCAGTACTTC,CATEAGSYEQYF,TRBJ2-7,NA,NA,TRBV2
TGTGCCAGCAGACAGACAGGGGCCAATGAGCAGTTCTTC,CASRQTGANEQFF,TRBJ2-1,TRBD1,NA,TRBV5-6
TGTGCCAGCAGCCCAGGATCCACTGAAGCTTTCTTT,CASSPGSTEAFF,TRBJ1-1,NA,many,TRBV7-9
TGTGCCCTAGGTGGGCCGAAAAGGGGGGGGAACACTGAAGCTTTCTTT,CALGGPKRGGNTEAFF,TRBJ1-1,NA,few,TRBV30
TGTGCCAGCAGCCCCTCCATAGGACAGGGGGCATTTCCCCTCCACTTT,CASSPSIGQGAFPLHF,TRBJ1-6,TRBD1,NA,TRBV3-1
TGTGCCAGCAGCGTAGGGACTAGCGCCACAGATACGCAGTATTTT,CASSVGTSATDTQYF,TRBJ2-3,TRBD2,few,TRBV9
TGTGCTGCTCAGTTGGGGTCCGGGGAGCTGTTTTTT,CAAQLGSGELFF,TRBJ2-2,NA,NA,TRBV28
TGTGCCAGCAGCTTAAGGGGGGCTAGCGGCAGCAATGAGCAGTTCTTC,CASSLRGASGSNEQFF,TRBJ2-1,NA,NA,TRBV7-6
TGCGCCAGCAGCCAAGTTTTTTCCGGGAGGAATGAAAAACTGTTTTTT,CASSQVFSGRNEKLFF,TRBJ1-4,NA,few,TRBV4-3
TGTGCCACCAGGAAGCGGGGAGAACTGGAGACCCAGTACTTC,CATRKRGELETQYF,TRBJ2-5,TRBD2,NA,TRBV15
TGCGCCAGCAGCCTGGGACTGGCGAACACCGGGGAGCTGTTTTTT,CASSLGLANTGELFF,TRBJ2-2,NA,few,TRBV4-1
TGTGCCAGCAGTTACCGGGGGTCCAATCAGCCCCAGCATTTT,CASSYRGSNQPQHF,TRBJ1-5,NA,many,TRBV6-6
TGTGCCATCAGTGGGACAGCCAGCTCTGGGGCCAACGTCCTGACTTTC,CAISGTASSGANVLTF,TRBJ2-6,NA,many,TRBV10-3
TGTGCCACCAGCAGCGCTTGGGGAGAAGAGACCCAGTACTTC,CATSSAWGEETQYF,TRBJ2-5,NA,NA,TRBV15
TGTGCCAGCAGCCACTACGCCCAGGGGGAAAAACTGTTTTTT,CASSHYAQGEKLFF,TRBJ1-4,NA,many,TRBV14
TGCGCCAGCAGCCAGACCCTCAGGGCATTGGGCTACACCTTC,CASSQTLRALGYTF,TRBJ1-2,NA,few,TRBV4-1
TGCGCCAGCAGCCAATTAAATTCACCCCTCCACTTT,CASSQLNSPLHF,TRBJ1-6,NA,NA,TRBV4-1
TGTGCCATCAGTGAGCCCACGGGGAGGGAAGAGGGCGAGACCCAGTACTTC,CAISEPTGREEGETQYF,TRBJ2-5,TRBD2,NA,TRBV10-3
TGCGCCAGCAGCCGTAGGACAGATCTAGCCAAAAACATTCAGTACTTC,CASSRRTDLAKNIQYF,TRBJ2-4,NA,NA,TRBV4-3
TGTGCCAGCAGCCAAGCGACCGAAAACACTGAAGCTTTCTTT,CASSQATENTEAFF,TRBJ1-1,NA,NA,TRBV4-2
TGTGCCAGCACCACCAGGTCTAGCTCCTACAATGAGCAGTTCTTC,CASTTRSSSYNEQFF,TRBJ2-1,NA,few,TRBV7-9
TGTGCCAGCAGCTGGGCGGGGGGGCTCGATGAGCAGTTCTTC,CASSWAGGLDEQFF,TRBJ2-1,TRBD2,few,TRBV7-2
TGTGCCAGCAGCTTAGTTTTGATAGATACGCAGTATTTT,CASSLVLIDTQYF,TRBJ2-3,NA,few,TRBV7-9
TGTGCCAGCAGTTTATCACAGGGTTTCGCTGAAGCTTTCTTT,CASSLSQGFAEAFF,TRBJ1-1,NA,few,TRBV27
TGTGCCAGCAGCCCCACGGGACAGGGGGCTATCTATGGCTACACCTTC,CASSPTGQGAIYGYTF,TRBJ1-2,TRBD1,NA,TRBV7-6
TGTGCCACCAGCAGAGGCAGGGGGACCAACACTGAAGCTTTCTTT,CATSRGRGTNTEAFF,TRBJ1-1,TRBD1,few,TRBV15
TGTGCCAGTCCCCATATGGGGGTAACTGAAGCTTTCTTT,CASPHMGVTEAFF,TRBJ1-1,NA,few,TRBV5-6
TGCAGTGCTAGAACAACGGGGGGGTACACCGGGGAGCTGTTTTTT,CSARTTGGYTGELFF,TRBJ2-2,TRBD2,few,TRBV20-1
TGTGCCAGCAGCTTAGCACTAGCGGGGGACGGGGAGACCCAGTACTTC,CASSLALAGDGETQYF,TRBJ2-5,TRBD2,NA,TRBV7-9
TGTGCCAGCAGCCCGACGGAAACAAGTCTCCTCTCTGGAAACACCATATATTTT,CASSPTETSLLSGNTIYF,TRBJ1-3,NA,NA,TRBV27
TGTGCCAGCAGTTTCATAAGGACCCAGTACTTC,CASSFIRTQYF,TRBJ2-5,NA,many,TRBV28
TGTGCCAGCAGCCAAGTGACTAGCGGGGGGCCGGGTAATGAGCAGTTCTTC,CASSQVTSGGPGNEQFF,TRBJ2-1,TRBD2,NA,TRBV3-1
TGTGCCAGCAGCTTTCCCGGGGACCCCCGGGAGCTGTTTTTT,CASSFPGDPRELFF,TRBJ2-2,NA,NA,TRBV5-5
TGTGCCAGCAGCCGACAGGGGGCAAAGAGCTACACCTTC,CASSRQGAKSYTF,TRBJ1-2,TRBD1,few,TRBV11-2
TGTGCCAGCAGTTGGGGGGGGACAGGGGCGGACTATGGCTACACCTTC,CASSWGGTGADYGYTF,TRBJ1-2,TRBD1,few,TRBV5-5
TGTGCCAGCAGTTTAGCTGCTGGCTATGAAGCTTTCTTT,CASSLAAGYEAFF,TRBJ1-1,NA,NA,TRBV12-3/TRBV12-4
TGCGCCAGCAGCTTTGGACTAGCGGATGAGCAGTTCTTC,CASSFGLADEQFF,TRBJ2-1,TRBD2,few,TRBV5-1
TGTGCCAGCAGCTTGGGCAGGGGAGGGCAAGAGACCCAGTACTTC,CASSLGRGGQETQYF,TRBJ2-5,NA,NA,TRBV5-5